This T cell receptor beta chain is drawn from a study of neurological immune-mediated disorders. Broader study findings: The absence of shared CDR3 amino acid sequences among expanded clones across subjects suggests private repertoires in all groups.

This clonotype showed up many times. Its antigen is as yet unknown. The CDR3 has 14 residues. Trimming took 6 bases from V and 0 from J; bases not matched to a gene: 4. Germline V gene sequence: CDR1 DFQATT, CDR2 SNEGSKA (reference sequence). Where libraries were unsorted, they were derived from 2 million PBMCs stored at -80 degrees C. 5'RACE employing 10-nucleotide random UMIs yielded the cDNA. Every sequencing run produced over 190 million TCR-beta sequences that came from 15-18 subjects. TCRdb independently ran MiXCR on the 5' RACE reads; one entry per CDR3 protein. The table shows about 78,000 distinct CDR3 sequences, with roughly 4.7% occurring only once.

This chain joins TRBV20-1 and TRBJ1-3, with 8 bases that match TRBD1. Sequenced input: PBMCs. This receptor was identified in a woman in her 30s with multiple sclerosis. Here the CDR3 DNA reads TGCAGTGCCTCTGACAGGGGCTCTGGAAACACCATATATTTT. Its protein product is CSASDRGSGNTIYF.